A selection of T cell receptor beta chains follows, all from one sample in a study of regulatory T cells in long-lasting Graves disease. TCRdb analysed the multiplex PCR reads with MiXCR anew, one entry per CDR3 protein. The sample consists of fewer than 650,000 distinct CDR3 sequences, roughly 16% of them appearing once. This sample also belongs to another study, concerning T cells in Graves' hyperthyroidism and ophthalmopathy.

The sequencing here drew on peripheral blood mononuclear cells (PBMCs), taken at new diagnosis, from a patient treated with antithyroid drugs. Source of these receptors: a woman younger than 45 with Graves disease. CDR3s include the opening cysteine and the closing phenylalanine or tryptophan. Fields, in order: D gene, J gene, V gene, clone size, CDR3 DNA, CDR3 protein. The D gene is left open where the match is weak. For some rows the clone size is stated as once, few or many, or as a class when expanded; others skip it.

>.|TRBJ2-5|TRBV11-2|many
TGTGCCAGCAGCTTAGTAGCCAGGGGCCCCCAAGAGACCCAGTACTTC
CASSLVARGPQETQYF
>.|TRBJ2-5|TRBV6-5|many
TGTGCCAGCAGTTACCCTGGACAGAAGCAAGAGACCCAGTACTTC
CASSYPGQKQETQYF
>.|TRBJ2-3|TRBV7-9|.
TGTGCCAGCAGCTTAGTTTTTCATACGCAGTATTTT
CASSLVFHTQYF
>TRBD1|TRBJ2-5|TRBV7-3|few
TGTGCCAGCAGCTTGTTAGGGTCAGGGGGCGCAAGGTCCTACCAAGAGACCCAGTACTTC
CASSLLGSGGARSYQETQYF
>.|TRBJ2-5|TRBV3-1|once
TGTGCCAGCAACCAAGAAGGTCGCCCACAGTACTTC
CASNQEGRPQYF
>.|TRBJ1-6|TRBV3-1|many
TGTGCCAGCAGCCAAGGGACAGCTAATTCACCCCTCCACTTT
CASSQGTANSPLHF
>TRBD1|TRBJ1-1|TRBV20-1|many
TGCAGTGCTAGACCACAGGGGGTGGGCACTGAAGCTTTCTTT
CSARPQGVGTEAFF
>TRBD1|TRBJ1-2|TRBV6-5|many
TGTGCCAGCAGTTACTCATCCGGGACAGAATATGGCTACACCTTC
CASSYSSGTEYGYTF
>TRBD1|TRBJ1-3|TRBV27|.
TGTGCCAGCAGGGACAGGGGGCTAGGAAACACCATATATTTT
CASRDRGLGNTIYF
>.|TRBJ2-2|TRBV10-1|few
TGCGCCAGCAGTGATTTTTTGGCCGGGGAGCTGTTTTTT
CASSDFLAGELFF
>.|TRBJ1-3|TRBV30|.
TGTGCCTGGAGTAATACGAGGGGGACACCATACGGACACACCATATATTTT
CAWSNTRGTPYGHTIYF
>.|TRBJ2-1|TRBV20-1|many
TGCAGTGCTGTATACTACAATGAGCAGTTCTTC
CSAVYYNEQFF
>TRBD2|TRBJ2-7|TRBV30|many
TGTGCCTGGAGCGGAATTTTAGCGGGAGGTGGCGAGCAGTACTTC
CAWSGILAGGGEQYF
>TRBD2|TRBJ2-3|TRBV7-8|many
TGTGCCAGCAGCCCTCTTCGAGCGGGAGGAGCAGATACGCAGTATTTT
CASSPLRAGGADTQYF
>.|TRBJ2-5|TRBV7-9|.
TGTGCCAGCAGCTTAGTAGGGGCCCAGGGGATTGAGACCCAGTACTTC
CASSLVGAQGIETQYF
>.|TRBJ1-1|TRBV12-3/TRBV12-4|many
TGTGCCAGCAGTATTTGGACAGTGAACACTGAAGCTTTCTTT
CASSIWTVNTEAFF
>.|TRBJ1-3|TRBV30|few
TGTGCCTGGAGTACCCGACCCGGGACCATATATTTT
CAWSTRPGTIYF
>TRBD2|TRBJ2-7|TRBV7-8|many
TGTGCCAGCAGCCAGGCGGGGGGTCTCTACGAGCAGTACTTC
CASSQAGGLYEQYF
>.|TRBJ2-3|TRBV12-3/TRBV12-4|many
TGTGCCAGCAGTTTAAATGGCGGCCCCACAGATACGCAGTATTTT
CASSLNGGPTDTQYF
>TRBD1|TRBJ2-7|TRBV4-1|.
TGCGCCAGCAGCCAAGTAATTGGACAGGGGACCTACGAGCAGTACTTC
CASSQVIGQGTYEQYF
>.|TRBJ1-1|TRBV10-2|.
TGCGCCAGCAGGGACCCGGGAACCGGGAACACTGAAGCTTTCTTT
CASRDPGTGNTEAFF
>TRBD1|TRBJ2-7|TRBV5-4|.
TGTGCCAGCAGCTTCGTCCAGGGGGCTTCCTACGAGCAGTACTTC
CASSFVQGASYEQYF
>.|TRBJ2-5|TRBV20-1|.
TGCAGTGCTAGAGAAGGTGGGGGGACCCAGTACTTC
CSAREGGGTQYF
>.|TRBJ2-1|TRBV20-1|.
TGCAGTGCTAGGGGGGCCACCAATGAGCAGTTCTTC
CSARGATNEQFF
>.|TRBJ1-2|TRBV5-5|.
TGTGCCAGCAGCTCGCTGACTAACTATGGCTACACCTTC
CASSSLTNYGYTF
>.|TRBJ2-3|TRBV11-2|many
TGTGCCAGCAGGAAAGGCAGGGTGCGGGGAGACACAGATACGCAGTATTTT
CASRKGRVRGDTDTQYF
>.|TRBJ2-2|TRBV7-9|few
TGTGCCAGCAGCTTAGAGGCATTCACCGGGGAGCTGTTTTTT
CASSLEAFTGELFF
>.|TRBJ1-1|TRBV28|many
TGTGCCAGCGGCCACTTGGAGAACACTGAAGCTTTCTTT
CASGHLENTEAFF
>.|TRBJ2-3|TRBV20-1|few
TGCAGTGCCAGGAGGGGAGATACGCAGTATTTT
CSARRGDTQYF
>.|TRBJ1-2|TRBV14|.
TGTGCCAGCAGCTCACAGGCGATTAACTATGGCTACACCTTC
CASSSQAINYGYTF
>TRBD2|TRBJ2-1|TRBV28|many
TGTGCCAGCAGTTTATCTTCGGGACTAGCGGCCCGTCGCCAGTTCTTC
CASSLSSGLAARRQFF
>.|TRBJ2-1|TRBV19|.
TGTGCCAGTAGCATCTACGCGGACTCCTACAATGAGCAGTTCTTC
CASSIYADSYNEQFF
>TRBD2|TRBJ2-1|TRBV24-1|few
TGTGCCACCAGTGATGGCGGGACTAGCGCTTTCAGTGAGCAGTTCTTC
CATSDGGTSAFSEQFF
>.|TRBJ2-3|TRBV11-2|few
TGTGCCAGCACCCCACAGGGTTGGAGCACAGATACGCAGTATTTT
CASTPQGWSTDTQYF
>.|TRBJ2-5|TRBV11-1|many
TGTGCCAGCAGCTTAGTATCGGCAGTTCAAGAGACCCAGTACTTC
CASSLVSAVQETQYF
>.|TRBJ2-7|TRBV9|.
TGTGCCAGCAGCGTAGGCCGGGTGGACGAGCAGTACTTC
CASSVGRVDEQYF
>.|TRBJ2-7|TRBV5-5|.
TGTGCCAGCAGCTTGAGACCAGACTCCTACGAGCAGTACTTC
CASSLRPDSYEQYF
>TRBD2|TRBJ2-1|TRBV7-8|few
TGTGCCAGCAGCTTAGGGTTGGGGCGGGAGGCTGAGCAGTTCTTC
CASSLGLGREAEQFF
>.|TRBJ2-4|TRBV3-1|.
TGTGCCAGCAGCCAAGATCTAACGGTCATTCAGTACTTC
CASSQDLTVIQYF
>TRBD2|TRBJ2-2|TRBV7-9|.
TGTGCCAGCAGCCCGCGGACTAGCGAGGTCCGCGCCGGGGAGCTGTTTTTT
CASSPRTSEVRAGELFF
>TRBD1|TRBJ2-1|TRBV20-1|.
TGCAGTGCTAGAGATCCGGGACAGGGAGTAGGCAATGAGCAGTTCTTC
CSARDPGQGVGNEQFF
>TRBD1|TRBJ1-5|TRBV20-1|few
TGCAGTGCTAGTCCCCAACAGGGGGGCAATCAGCCCCAGCATTTT
CSASPQQGGNQPQHF
>TRBD2|TRBJ2-6|TRBV6-1|many
TGTGCCAGTTTCCCCCGGGGGGTGGAAGGGGCCAACGTCCTGACTTTC
CASFPRGVEGANVLTF
>.|TRBJ2-3|TRBV7-8|many
TGTGCCAGCAGCTTAAGGGTAGATACGCAGTATTTT
CASSLRVDTQYF
>.|TRBJ1-4|TRBV11-2|many
TGTGCCAGCAGCTTAATGGGACGTAGTAATGAAAAACTGTTTTTT
CASSLMGRSNEKLFF
>.|TRBJ1-1|TRBV2|many
TGTGCCAGCAGCTTAGAGATTGAAGCTTTCTTT
CASSLEIEAFF
>.|TRBJ1-5|TRBV6-1|.
TGTGCCAGCAGGTCCCAGCATTTT
CASRSQHF
>TRBD1|TRBJ1-1|TRBV6-4|many
TGTGCCAGCAGACTACCGGGACAGGGGGCGTTGGAGAACACTGAAGCTTTCTTT
CASRLPGQGALENTEAFF
>.|TRBJ1-1|TRBV30|few
TGTGCCTGGGGGAGAAACACTGAAGCTTTCTTT
CAWGRNTEAFF
>TRBD1|TRBJ2-3|TRBV2|.
TGTGCCAGCAGTGCCGACAGGGGCCGCACAGATACGCAGTATTTT
CASSADRGRTDTQYF
>.|TRBJ2-7|TRBV30|.
TGTGCCTGGAGTCCGGGGGCGGGAGCCTACGAGCAGTACTTC
CAWSPGAGAYEQYF
>TRBD2|TRBJ2-3|TRBV11-2|many
TGTGCCAGCAGCTGGAGACCGGTAGCGGGAGAAGGGACAGATACGCAGTATTTT
CASSWRPVAGEGTDTQYF
>.|TRBJ2-3|TRBV6-9|few
TGTGCCAGCAGTTATGGGCCAAGCGACCCCCGAGATACGCAGTATTTT
CASSYGPSDPRDTQYF
>TRBD2|TRBJ2-7|TRBV28|many
TGTGCCAGCAGTTTCTCCGGGAGGAAAAGCGAGCAGTACTTC
CASSFSGRKSEQYF